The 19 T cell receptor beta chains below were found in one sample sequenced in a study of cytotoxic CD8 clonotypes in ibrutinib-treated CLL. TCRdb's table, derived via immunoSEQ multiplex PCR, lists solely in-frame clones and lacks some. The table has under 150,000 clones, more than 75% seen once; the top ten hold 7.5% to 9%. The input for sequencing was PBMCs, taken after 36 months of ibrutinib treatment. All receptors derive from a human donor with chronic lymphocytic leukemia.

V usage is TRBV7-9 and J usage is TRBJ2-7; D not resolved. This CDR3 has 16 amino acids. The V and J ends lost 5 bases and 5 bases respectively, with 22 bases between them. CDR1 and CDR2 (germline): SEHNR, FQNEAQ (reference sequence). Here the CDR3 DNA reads TGTGCCAGCAGCGTAGGCAGTCCACTTTTAGGCGACGAGCAGTACTTC. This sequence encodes CASSVGSPLLGDEQYF. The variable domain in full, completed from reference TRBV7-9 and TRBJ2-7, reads DTGVSQNPRHKITKRGQNVTFRCDPISEHNRLYWYRQTLGQGPEFLTYFQNEAQLEKSRLLSDRFSAERPKGSFSTLEIQRTEQGDSAMYLCASSVGSPLLGDEQYFGPGTRLTVT.

The CDR3: CASSLLTPRDSPLHF. CDR3 DNA: TGTGCCAGCAGTTTACTGACCCCAAGGGATTCACCCCTCCACTTT. This chain links TRBV28 with TRBJ1-6; D is unclear. The CDR3 has 15 residues. CDR1 is MDHEN, CDR2 SYDVKM, per germline. Trimming removed 2 bases from V and 8 bases from J, with 13 bases in between.

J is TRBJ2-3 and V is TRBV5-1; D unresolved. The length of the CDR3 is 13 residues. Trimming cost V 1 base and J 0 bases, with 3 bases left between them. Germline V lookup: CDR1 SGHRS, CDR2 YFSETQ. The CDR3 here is CASSLMSTDTQYF. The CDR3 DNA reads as TGCGCCAGCAGCTTGATGAGCACAGATACGCAGTATTTT.

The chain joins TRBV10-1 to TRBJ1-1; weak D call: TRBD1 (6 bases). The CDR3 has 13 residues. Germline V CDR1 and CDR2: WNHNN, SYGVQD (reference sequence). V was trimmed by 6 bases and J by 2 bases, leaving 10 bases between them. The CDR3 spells CASSGQINTEAFF. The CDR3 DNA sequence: TGCGCCAGCAGCGGACAGATCAACACTGAAGCTTTCTTT.

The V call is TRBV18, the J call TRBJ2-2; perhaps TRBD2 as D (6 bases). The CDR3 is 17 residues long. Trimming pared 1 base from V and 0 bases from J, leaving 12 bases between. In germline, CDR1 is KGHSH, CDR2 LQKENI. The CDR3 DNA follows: TGTGCCAGCTCACCACGAGGAGGGCAGTCGAACACCGGGGAGCTGTTTTTT. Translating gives CASSPRGGQSNTGELFF.

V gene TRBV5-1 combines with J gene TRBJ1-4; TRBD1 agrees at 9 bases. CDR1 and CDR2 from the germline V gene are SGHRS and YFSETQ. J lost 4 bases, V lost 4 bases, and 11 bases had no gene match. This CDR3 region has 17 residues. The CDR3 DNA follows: TGCGCCAGCAGCCCCCGGACAGGGGAGGGGCGTAATGAAAAACTGTTTTTT. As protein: CASSPRTGEGRNEKLFF.

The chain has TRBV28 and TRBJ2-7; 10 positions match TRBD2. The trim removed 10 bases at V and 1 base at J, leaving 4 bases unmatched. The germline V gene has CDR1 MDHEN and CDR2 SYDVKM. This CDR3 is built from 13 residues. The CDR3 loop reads CAIRTSGSYEQYF. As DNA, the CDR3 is TGTGCCATCAGGACTAGCGGATCCTACGAGCAGTACTTC.

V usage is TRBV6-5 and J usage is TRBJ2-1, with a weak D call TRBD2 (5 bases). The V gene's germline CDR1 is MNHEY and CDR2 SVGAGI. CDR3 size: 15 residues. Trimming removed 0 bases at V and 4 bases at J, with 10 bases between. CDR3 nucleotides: TGTGCCAGCAGTTACTCAATGACTAATTACAATGAGCAGTTCTTC. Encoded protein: CASSYSMTNYNEQFF.

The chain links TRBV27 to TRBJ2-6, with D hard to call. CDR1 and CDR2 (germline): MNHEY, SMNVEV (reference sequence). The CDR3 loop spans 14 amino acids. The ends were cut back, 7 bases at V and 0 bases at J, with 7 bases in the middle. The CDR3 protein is CASKTSSGANVLTF. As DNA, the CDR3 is TGTGCCAGCAAGACAAGCTCTGGGGCCAACGTCCTGACTTTC.

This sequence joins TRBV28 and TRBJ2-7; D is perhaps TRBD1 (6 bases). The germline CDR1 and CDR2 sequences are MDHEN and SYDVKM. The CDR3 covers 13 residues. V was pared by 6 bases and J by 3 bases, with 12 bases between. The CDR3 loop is CASRGQGVYEQYF. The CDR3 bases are TGTGCCAGCAGGGGACAAGGCGTCTACGAGCAGTACTTC.

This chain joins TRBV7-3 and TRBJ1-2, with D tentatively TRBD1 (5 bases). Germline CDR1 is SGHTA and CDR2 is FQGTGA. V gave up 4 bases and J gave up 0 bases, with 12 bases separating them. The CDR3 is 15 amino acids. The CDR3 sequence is CASSYSGTANYGYTF. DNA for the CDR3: TGTGCCAGCAGCTATTCCGGGACCGCTAACTATGGCTACACCTTC.

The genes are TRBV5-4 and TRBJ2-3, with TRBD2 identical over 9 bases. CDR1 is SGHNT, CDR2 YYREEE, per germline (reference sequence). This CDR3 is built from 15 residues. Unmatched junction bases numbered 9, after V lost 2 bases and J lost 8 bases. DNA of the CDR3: TGTGCCAGCAGCTTAGCGGGGGGCCCGTACGGTACGCAGTATTTT. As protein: CASSLAGGPYGTQYF. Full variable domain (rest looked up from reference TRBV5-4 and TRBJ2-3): ETGVTQSPTHLIKTRGQQVTLRCSSQSGHNTVSWYQQALGQGPQFIFQYYREEENGRGNFPPRFSGLQFPNYSSELNVNALELDDSALYLCASSLAGGPYGTQYFGPGTRLTVL.

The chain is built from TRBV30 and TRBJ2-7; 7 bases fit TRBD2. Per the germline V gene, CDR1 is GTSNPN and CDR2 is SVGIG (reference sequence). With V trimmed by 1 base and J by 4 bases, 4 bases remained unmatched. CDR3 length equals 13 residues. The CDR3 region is CAWSEVGGYEQYF. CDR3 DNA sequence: TGTGCCTGGAGTGAAGTCGGGGGGTACGAGCAGTACTTC. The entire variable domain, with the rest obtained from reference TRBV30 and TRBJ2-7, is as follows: SQTIHQWPATLVQPVGSPLSLECTVEGTSNPNLYWYRQAAGRGLQLLFYSVGIGQISSEVPQNLSASRPQDRQFILSSKKLLLSDSGFYLCAWSEVGGYEQYFGPGTRLTVT.

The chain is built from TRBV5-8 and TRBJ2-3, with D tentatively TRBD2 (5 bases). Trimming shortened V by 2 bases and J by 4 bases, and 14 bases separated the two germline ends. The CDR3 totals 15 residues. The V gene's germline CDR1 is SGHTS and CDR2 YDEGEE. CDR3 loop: CASSFPSGFSDTQYF. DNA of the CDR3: TGTGCCAGCAGCTTCCCCTCGGGGTTTTCAGATACGCAGTATTTT.

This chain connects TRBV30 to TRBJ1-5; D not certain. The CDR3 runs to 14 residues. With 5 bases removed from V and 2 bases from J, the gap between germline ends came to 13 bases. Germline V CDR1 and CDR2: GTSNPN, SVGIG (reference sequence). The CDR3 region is CAWDFTGGNQPQHF. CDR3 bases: TGTGCCTGGGACTTTACGGGTGGCAATCAGCCCCAGCATTTT.

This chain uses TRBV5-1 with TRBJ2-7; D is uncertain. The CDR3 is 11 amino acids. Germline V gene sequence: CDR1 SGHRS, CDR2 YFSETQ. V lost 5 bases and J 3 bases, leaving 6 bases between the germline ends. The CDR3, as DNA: TGCGCCAGCAGGCGTAGCTACGAGCAGTACTTC. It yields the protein CASRRSYEQYF.

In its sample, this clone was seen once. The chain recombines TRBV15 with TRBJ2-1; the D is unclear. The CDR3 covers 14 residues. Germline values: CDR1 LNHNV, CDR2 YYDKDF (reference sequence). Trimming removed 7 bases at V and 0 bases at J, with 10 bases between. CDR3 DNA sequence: TGTGCCACCAACTTTACGAGCTCCTACAATGAGCAGTTCTTC. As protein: CATNFTSSYNEQFF.

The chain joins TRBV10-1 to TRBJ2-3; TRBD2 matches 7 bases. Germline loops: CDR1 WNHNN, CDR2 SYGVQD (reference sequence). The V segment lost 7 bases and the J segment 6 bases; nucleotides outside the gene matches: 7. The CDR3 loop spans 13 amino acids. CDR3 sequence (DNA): TGCGCCAGCAACGCCCGGGGAGGGGATACGCAGTATTTT. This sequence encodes CASNARGGDTQYF.

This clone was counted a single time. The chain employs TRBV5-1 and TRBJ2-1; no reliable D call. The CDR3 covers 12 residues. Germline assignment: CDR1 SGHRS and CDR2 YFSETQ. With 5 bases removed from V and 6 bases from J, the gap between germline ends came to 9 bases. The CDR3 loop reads CASRSAPNEQFF. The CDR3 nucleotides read TGCGCCAGCAGATCCGCCCCCAATGAGCAGTTCTTC.